The 2 T cell receptor beta chains given below trace back to one sample, sequenced in a study of T cell responses to AZD1222 COVID-19 vaccine. Clones were read by immunoSEQ multiplex PCR, and TCRdb kept only the in-frame ones, dropping some. The repertoire has roughly 93,000 clones, roughly 90% of them found once; the top ten carry roughly 5.2%. This specimen consisted of peripheral blood, obtained 28 days after the second AZD1222 dose. Every receptor here comes from an adult who received the AZD1222 COVID-19 vaccine.

The rearrangement uses TRBV28 and TRBJ1-5, with TRBD1 matching over 7 bases. Germline-derived CDR1 and CDR2 are MDHEN and SYDVKM. The CDR3 is 19 residues long. J lost 1 base, V lost 4 bases, and 16 bases had no gene match. The CDR3 DNA reads as TGTGCCAGCAGTTCCTCGGACAGGTTCGGGATCCAAAGCAATCAGCCCCAGCATTTT. This sequence encodes CASSSSDRFGIQSNQPQHF.

The chain uses TRBV29-1 and TRBJ2-1; 10 nucleotides agree with TRBD2. J gave up 8 bases and V 3 bases, and 4 bases lay outside the gene matches. This CDR3 comprises 13 residues. Germline CDR1 SQVTM, CDR2 ANQGSEA. Written as DNA, the CDR3 is TGCAGCGTTGACCTCCTAGCGGGGGATGAGCAGTTCTTC. Its protein product is CSVDLLAGDEQFF.